The T cell receptor beta chain under discussion was sequenced for a study of regulatory T cells in long-lasting Graves disease. This clonotype was counted ten times or more. Stated time point: newly diagnosed GD, antithyroid drugs for less than 3 months. PBMCs were the source of the RNA used for TCR sequencing. The authors drew patients from an endocrinology department in Xi'an, China. The CDR3 has 14 residues. Trimming cost V 3 bases and J 4 bases; bases outside gene matches: 5. Germline V gene lookup returns CDR1 MDHEN and CDR2 SYDVKM. HTBI primers from iRepertoire and Arm-PCR of CDR3 regions yielded the TCR beta libraries. TCRdb recomputed calls from the multiplex PCR reads with MiXCR, one row per CDR3 protein. In the table there are more than 450,000 distinct CDR3 sequences, 15% to 20% of which are singletons. These data were also filed under a second study, of T cells in Graves' hyperthyroidism and ophthalmopathy.

This chain connects TRBV28 to TRBJ2-7, with 8 bases fitting TRBD2. Source: peripheral blood mononuclear cells (PBMCs), taken at new diagnosis, from a patient treated with antithyroid drugs. The origin of this receptor is a man aged 40-50 years with Graves disease. Here the CDR3 DNA reads TGTGCCAGCAGTTTCCTCGGGACTAGGTACGAGCAGTACTTC. Translated: CASSFLGTRYEQYF.